These T cell receptor beta chains were read from a single sample in a study of cytomegalovirus exposure and HLA in healthy donors. Assay used: immunoSEQ multiplex PCR; TCRdb lists only in-frame clones, some missing. The table lists about 150,000 clones, approximately 70% of them singletons. The sequenced sample consisted of PBMCs. These receptors all come from a woman younger than 30 in good health and CMV-seropositive. Both conserved end residues are part of each CDR3. Fields, in order: V gene, clone size, J gene, D gene, CDR3 DNA, CDR3 protein. The D gene is left open where the match is weak. Clone size is stated in some rows and not others, as once, few, many or a class when expanded.

TRBV7-2	.	TRBJ1-2	TRBD1	TGTGCCAGCAGAAACCTTCCGGGACAGGGCTTCGCGGGCTACACCTTC	CASRNLPGQGFAGYTF
TRBV9	.	TRBJ1-6	TRBD1	TGTGCCAGCAGCGCCCTGGACAGGGTCCCACCCCTCCACTTT	CASSALDRVPPLHF
TRBV27	.	TRBJ1-1	.	TGTGCCAGCAGTTTAACGTGGGGCCGTGAAGCTTTCTTT	CASSLTWGREAFF
TRBV5-6	.	TRBJ2-1	TRBD1	TGTGCCAGCAGCTACCCGGGACAGCCATACAATGAGCAGTTCTTC	CASSYPGQPYNEQFF
TRBV7-6	.	TRBJ2-7	TRBD1	TGTGCCAGCAGCGATCCCGGACAGGGGGCAAATTACGAGCAGTACTTC	CASSDPGQGANYEQYF
TRBV7-9	once	TRBJ2-7	TRBD1	TGTGCCGGGGGACAGGGGGCGGGTGAGCAGTACTTC	CAGGQGAGEQYF
TRBV5-6	once	TRBJ2-5	TRBD2	TGTGCCAGCAGCTCGGGACTAGCGGGGGGCCCCAGGTACTTC	CASSSGLAGGPRYF
TRBV9	.	TRBJ2-7	.	TGTGCCAGCAGCGTGGAGGGACCGGGCGAGCAGTACTTC	CASSVEGPGEQYF
TRBV7-3	.	TRBJ2-1	.	TGTGCCAGCAGCTTGTCTCACACTAGCCCCAACTACAATGAGCAGTTCTTC	CASSLSHTSPNYNEQFF
TRBV14	.	TRBJ1-4	.	TGTGCCAGCGGATCTGGTGAGTTGGAGGAAAAACTGTTTTTT	CASGSGELEEKLFF
TRBV27	.	TRBJ1-2	TRBD1	TGTGCCAGCAGTTTCAGTGTACAGGGGCGAGGCTACACCTTC	CASSFSVQGRGYTF
TRBV7-2	.	TRBJ2-1	TRBD1	TGTGCCAGCAGCTTAAGGGGGCCACCGTACAATGAGCAGTTCTTC	CASSLRGPPYNEQFF
TRBV29-1	.	TRBJ1-1	.	TGCAGCGTTGATCTTGGGGGCGGGGGAACTGAAGCTTTCTTT	CSVDLGGGGTEAFF
TRBV25-1	.	TRBJ2-5	TRBD1	TGTGCCAGCAGATGGACAGGGGCCGCTCCCGAGACCCAGTACTTC	CASRWTGAAPETQYF
TRBV30	few	TRBJ1-4	.	TGTGCCTGGAGGCGTGAGACAGCTAATGAAAAACTGTTTTTT	CAWRRETANEKLFF
TRBV5-1	.	TRBJ1-4	TRBD1	TGCGCCAGCAGCTTGGCCGGGACAGGGGGCGGCGGTGAAAAACTGTTTTTT	CASSLAGTGGGGEKLFF
TRBV15	.	TRBJ2-3	.	TGTGCCACCAGCAGATTGACAGAAGATACGCAGTATTTT	CATSRLTEDTQYF
TRBV28	once	TRBJ2-7	.	TGTGCCAGCAGTCTGCGCGTGACTTACGAGCAGTACTTC	CASSLRVTYEQYF
TRBV28	.	TRBJ2-6	.	TGTGCCAGCAGTGTAGTCTCTGGGGCCAACGTCCTGACTTTC	CASSVVSGANVLTF
TRBV7-2	.	TRBJ1-6	.	TGTGCCAGCAGCCAAACTCCGTGGTATAATTCACCCCTCCACTTT	CASSQTPWYNSPLHF
TRBV23-1	few	TRBJ2-4	TRBD1	TGCGCCAGCAGTCATAGGACAGGGGGCTGGGGCAAAAACATTCAGTACTTC	CASSHRTGGWGKNIQYF
TRBV4-3	once	TRBJ2-2	.	TGCGCCAGCAGCCAAGTAGGAGAAGGGGCGCACACCGGGGAGCTGTTTTTT	CASSQVGEGAHTGELFF
TRBV2	.	TRBJ2-7	TRBD2	TGTGCCAGCAGTGACGGTGAGCGGGGGGTCTCCTACGAGCAGTACTTC	CASSDGERGVSYEQYF
TRBV4-3	once	TRBJ1-2	.	TGCGCCAGCAGCCAAGATCGGGGGGGACGCTACACCTTC	CASSQDRGGRYTF
TRBV7-8	few	TRBJ2-5	TRBD1	TGTGCCAGCAGCCGACAGGGGAACCAAGAGACCCAGTACTTC	CASSRQGNQETQYF
TRBV6-6	.	TRBJ2-7	TRBD1	TGTGCCAGCAGTCCCCGGACAGGGGCCTACGAGCAGTACTTC	CASSPRTGAYEQYF
TRBV11-2	.	TRBJ1-1	.	TGTGCCAGCAGCTCCTGGAACACTGAAGCTTTCTTT	CASSSWNTEAFF
TRBV27	.	TRBJ1-6	.	TGTGCCAGCGTGGGTAGGGAGTCTTCACCCCTCCACTTT	CASVGRESSPLHF
TRBV5-1	.	TRBJ2-1	.	TGCGCCAGCAGAGTGTTGTTCGAGGGCTACAATGAGCAGTTCTTC	CASRVLFEGYNEQFF
TRBV5-6	once	TRBJ1-2	.	TGTGCCAGCCCTAGGGGTTTGCTAGACTATGGCTACACCTTC	CASPRGLLDYGYTF
TRBV1	.	TRBJ2-7	.	TGCACCAGCAGCCAAGATCGGGAGGGACAGGGGACCTACGAGCAGTACTTC	CTSSQDREGQGTYEQYF
TRBV23-1	.	TRBJ2-7	.	TGCGCCAGCAGTCAAGCTGCCCCCACGGGCTACGAGCAGTACTTC	CASSQAAPTGYEQYF
TRBV25-1	few	TRBJ2-5	.	TGTGCCAGCAGCGAGGCGGAGCTCACCCTAGGTGGGCAGTACTTC	CASSEAELTLGGQYF
TRBV27	.	TRBJ2-7	TRBD1	TGTGCCAGCAGGAGACAGGGGGGTTCCTACGAGCAGTACTTC	CASRRQGGSYEQYF
TRBV6-5	.	TRBJ2-7	TRBD2	TGTGCCAGCAGTAGGAGCGGGGGACCTTACGAGCAGTACTTC	CASSRSGGPYEQYF
TRBV5-4	few	TRBJ2-3	.	TGTGCCAGCAGTGAACAGGGAATAGATACGCAGTATTTT	CASSEQGIDTQYF
TRBV2	once	TRBJ1-3	.	TGTGCCAGCAAGTGGGGGCCCTCTGGAAACACCATATATTTT	CASKWGPSGNTIYF
TRBV5-1	.	TRBJ2-1	.	TGCGCCAGCAGCTTTGGGGGCTTCTACAATGAGCAGTTCTTC	CASSFGGFYNEQFF
TRBV5-4	.	TRBJ2-3	.	TGTGCCAGCAGCTTGAAGCCTAATACGCAGTATTTT	CASSLKPNTQYF
TRBV29-1	.	TRBJ2-3	.	TGCAGCGTTGAGCCTACCCACAGGATTCCAGATACGCAGTATTTT	CSVEPTHRIPDTQYF
TRBV13	once	TRBJ1-1	TRBD1	TGTGCCAGCAGTTTTACAGGGGTTGGTGAAGCTTTCTTT	CASSFTGVGEAFF
TRBV10-3	.	TRBJ2-6	TRBD2	TGTGCCATCAGGGCCTTAGCGGGGGGTACCGGGGCCAACGTCCTGACTTTC	CAIRALAGGTGANVLTF
TRBV18	.	TRBJ2-2	TRBD1	TGTGCCAGCTCACCGTGGGACAGACAGACCGGGGAGCTGTTTTTT	CASSPWDRQTGELFF
TRBV9	.	TRBJ1-1	TRBD1	TGTGCCAGCAGCGTTTGGGACAGGGGCTATGGAGCTTTCTTT	CASSVWDRGYGAFF
TRBV15	.	TRBJ1-6	TRBD1	TGTGCCACCAGCAGCGGGACAGGGCCTTCACCCCTCCACTTT	CATSSGTGPSPLHF
TRBV7-9	.	TRBJ2-5	.	TGTGCCAGCAGCCCCAGGGGTGGGGAGACCCAGTACTTC	CASSPRGGETQYF
TRBV7-2	few	TRBJ2-7	TRBD2	TGTGCCAGCAGACATCCGGGACTAGCGGGGGAGAGCTCCTACGAGCAGTACTTC	CASRHPGLAGESSYEQYF
TRBV7-8	.	TRBJ2-7	.	TGTGCCAGCAGCTTAGGAGGCAGGGGTTACGAGCAGTACTTC	CASSLGGRGYEQYF
TRBV6-5	.	TRBJ1-5	TRBD1	TGTGCCAGCAGGAACATACAGGGGAGCCCCCAGCATTTT	CASRNIQGSPQHF
TRBV27	.	TRBJ2-3	.	TGTGCCAGCAGTCTCCCGGGGGCAGATACGCAGTATTTT	CASSLPGADTQYF
TRBV30	.	TRBJ1-5	TRBD1	TGTGCCTGGAGTGTATCGGGCAGGGGGAGCAATCAGCCCCAGCATTTT	CAWSVSGRGSNQPQHF
TRBV4-1	.	TRBJ2-7	.	TGCGCCAGCAGCCAAGATAGGGGGAACTACGAGCAGTACTTC	CASSQDRGNYEQYF
TRBV9	.	TRBJ1-2	.	TGTGCCTCAGGGCAGGGTAATAACTATGGCTACACCTTC	CASGQGNNYGYTF
TRBV7-8	.	TRBJ2-7	TRBD1	TGTGCCAGCAAAATTGGGACAGGGGCGTCCTACGAGCAGTACTTC	CASKIGTGASYEQYF
TRBV5-1	few	TRBJ1-1	TRBD1	TGCGCCAGCAGCTTGGCACCGACAGGGATTAGGCACACTGAAGCTTTCTTT	CASSLAPTGIRHTEAFF
TRBV9	.	TRBJ1-1	.	TGTGCCAGCAGCGTAGTCACGGGGACTTGGGGGTATGAAGCTTTCTTT	CASSVVTGTWGYEAFF
TRBV28	few	TRBJ1-1	.	TGTGCCAGCAGTCTCAGGGTTCGAGCTTTCTTT	CASSLRVRAFF
TRBV2	.	TRBJ2-2	.	TGTGCCAGCAGTGAGGAGGGGACCCCGTTCGGGGAGCTGTTTTTT	CASSEEGTPFGELFF